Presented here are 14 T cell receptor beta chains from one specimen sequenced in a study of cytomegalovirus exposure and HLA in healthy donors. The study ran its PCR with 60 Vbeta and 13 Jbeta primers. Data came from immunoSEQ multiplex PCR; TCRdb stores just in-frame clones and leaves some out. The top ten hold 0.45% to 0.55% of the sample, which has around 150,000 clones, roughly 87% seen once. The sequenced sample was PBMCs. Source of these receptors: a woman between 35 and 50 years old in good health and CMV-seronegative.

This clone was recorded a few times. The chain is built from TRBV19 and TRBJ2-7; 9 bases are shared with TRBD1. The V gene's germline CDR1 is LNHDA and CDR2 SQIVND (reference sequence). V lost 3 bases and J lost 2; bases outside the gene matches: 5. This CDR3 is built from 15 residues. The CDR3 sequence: CASSIPGTGTYEQYF. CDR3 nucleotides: TGTGCCAGTAGTATTCCCGGGACAGGGACCTACGAGCAGTACTTC.

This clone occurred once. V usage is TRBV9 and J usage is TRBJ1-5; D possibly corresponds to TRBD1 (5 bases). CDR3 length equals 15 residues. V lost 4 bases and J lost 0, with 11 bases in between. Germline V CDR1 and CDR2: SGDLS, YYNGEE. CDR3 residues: CASSIGGSSNQPQHF. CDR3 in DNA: TGTGCCAGCAGCATTGGGGGGTCTAGCAATCAGCCCCAGCATTTT.

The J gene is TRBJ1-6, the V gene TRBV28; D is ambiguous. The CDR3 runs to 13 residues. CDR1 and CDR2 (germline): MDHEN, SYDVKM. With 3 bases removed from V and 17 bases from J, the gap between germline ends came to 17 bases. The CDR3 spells CASSLGRPNSVHF. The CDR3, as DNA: TGTGCCAGCAGTTTGGGCAGGCCCAACTCTGTCCACTTT.

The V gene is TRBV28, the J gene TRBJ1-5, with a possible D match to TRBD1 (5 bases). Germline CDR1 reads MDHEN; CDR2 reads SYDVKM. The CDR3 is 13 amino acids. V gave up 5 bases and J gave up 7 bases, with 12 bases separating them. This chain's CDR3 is CASSPAGGQPQHF. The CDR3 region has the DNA TGTGCCAGCAGTCCGGCGGGGGGACAGCCCCAGCATTTT.

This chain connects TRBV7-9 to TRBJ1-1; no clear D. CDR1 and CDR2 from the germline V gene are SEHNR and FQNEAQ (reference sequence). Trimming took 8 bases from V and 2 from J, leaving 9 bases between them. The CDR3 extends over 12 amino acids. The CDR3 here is CASLSGNTEAFF. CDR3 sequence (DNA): TGTGCCAGCTTATCGGGTAACACTGAAGCTTTCTTT.

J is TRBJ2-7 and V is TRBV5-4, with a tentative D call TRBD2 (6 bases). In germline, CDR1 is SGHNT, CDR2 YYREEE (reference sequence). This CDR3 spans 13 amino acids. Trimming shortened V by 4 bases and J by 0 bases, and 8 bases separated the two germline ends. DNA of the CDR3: TGTGCCAGCAGCCTAGCGCTCTCCTACGAGCAGTACTTC. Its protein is CASSLALSYEQYF.

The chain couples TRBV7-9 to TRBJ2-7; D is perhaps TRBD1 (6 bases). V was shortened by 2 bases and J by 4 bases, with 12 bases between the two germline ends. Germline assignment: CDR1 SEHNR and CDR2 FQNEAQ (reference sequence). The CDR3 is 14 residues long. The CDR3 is CASSLLLQGYEQYF. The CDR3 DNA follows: TGTGCCAGCAGCTTACTCCTACAGGGTTACGAGCAGTACTTC.

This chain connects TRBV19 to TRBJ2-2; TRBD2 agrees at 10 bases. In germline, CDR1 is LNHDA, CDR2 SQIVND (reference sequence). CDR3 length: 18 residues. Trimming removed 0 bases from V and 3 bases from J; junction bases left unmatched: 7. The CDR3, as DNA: TGTGCCAGTAGTATAGATCTGGCTAGCGGGAGTTACACCGGGGAGCTGTTTTTT. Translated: CASSIDLASGSYTGELFF.

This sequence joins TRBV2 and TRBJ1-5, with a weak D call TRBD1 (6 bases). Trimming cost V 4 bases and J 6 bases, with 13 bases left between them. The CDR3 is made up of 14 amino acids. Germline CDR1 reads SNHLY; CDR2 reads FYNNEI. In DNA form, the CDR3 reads TGTGCCAGCAGTGGGCAGGGGCGAGGTCAGCCCCAGCATTTT. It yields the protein CASSGQGRGQPQHF.

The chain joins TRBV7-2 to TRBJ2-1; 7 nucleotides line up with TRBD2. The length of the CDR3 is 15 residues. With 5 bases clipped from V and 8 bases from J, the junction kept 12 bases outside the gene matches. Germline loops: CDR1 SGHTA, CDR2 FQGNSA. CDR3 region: CASSPQGAGIDEQFF. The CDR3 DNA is TGTGCCAGCAGCCCCCAAGGAGCGGGAATCGATGAGCAGTTCTTC. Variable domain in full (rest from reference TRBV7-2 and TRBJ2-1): GAGVSQSPSNKVTEKGKDVELRCDPISGHTALYWYRQSLGQGLEFLIYFQGNSAPDKSGLPSDRFSAERTGGSVSTLTIQRTQQEDSAVYLCASSPQGAGIDEQFFGPGTRLTVL.

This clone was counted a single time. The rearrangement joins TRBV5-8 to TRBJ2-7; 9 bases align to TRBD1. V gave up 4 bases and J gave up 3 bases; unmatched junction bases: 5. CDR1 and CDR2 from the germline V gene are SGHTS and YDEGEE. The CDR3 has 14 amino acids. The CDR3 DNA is TGTGCCAGCAGCCCTCCGGGACAGGGCTACGAGCAGTACTTC. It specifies CASSPPGQGYEQYF.

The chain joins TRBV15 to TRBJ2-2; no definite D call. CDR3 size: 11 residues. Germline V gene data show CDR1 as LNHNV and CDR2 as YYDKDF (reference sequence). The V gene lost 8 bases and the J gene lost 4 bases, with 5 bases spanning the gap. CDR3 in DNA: TGTGCCACCCACGGCACCGGGGAGCTGTTTTTT. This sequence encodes CATHGTGELFF.

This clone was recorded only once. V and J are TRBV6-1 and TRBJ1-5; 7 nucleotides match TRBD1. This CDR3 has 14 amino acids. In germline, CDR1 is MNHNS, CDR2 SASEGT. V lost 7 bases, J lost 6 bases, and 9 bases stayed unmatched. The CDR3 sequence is CASIPGQRSQPQHF. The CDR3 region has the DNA TGTGCCAGCATCCCGGGACAGAGGTCTCAGCCCCAGCATTTT.

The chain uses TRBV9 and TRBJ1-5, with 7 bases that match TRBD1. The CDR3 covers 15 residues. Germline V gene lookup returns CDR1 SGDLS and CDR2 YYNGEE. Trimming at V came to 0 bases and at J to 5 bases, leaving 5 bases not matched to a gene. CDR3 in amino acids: CASSVEGAYDQPQHF. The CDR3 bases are TGTGCCAGCAGCGTAGAGGGGGCGTACGATCAGCCCCAGCATTTT.